Shown below are 14 T cell receptor beta chains from a single sample sequenced in a study of regulatory T cells in long-lasting Graves disease (dated by TCRdb to 2020 to 2023). The library was prepared using multiplex PCR. The sequencing machine was an Illumina HiSeq 4000. TCR beta libraries were built with iRepertoire HTBI primers and Arm-PCR amplification of CDR3 regions. TCRdb's own reprocessing of the public reads used fastp at Q25 and MiXCR and kept productive beta chains. Records with the same CDR3 protein are collapsed into one entry carrying the most frequent genes and DNA. The sample records roughly 400,000 distinct CDR3 sequences, 15% of which are singletons. Over 7% of the sample is taken by the ten largest. The intended sense of this specimen's time point label: newly diagnosed GD, antithyroid drugs for less than 3 months. RNA was extracted from PBMCs in TRIzol for both TCR sequencing and RNA sequencing.

The same sample was also used in a study of T cells in Graves' hyperthyroidism and ophthalmopathy.

The source was peripheral blood mononuclear cells (PBMCs), collected at new diagnosis, from a patient treated with antithyroid drugs. Source of these receptors: a woman in her 40s with Graves disease. Donor details come from another sample of the same person, matched by shared clones.

The chain combines TRBV3-1 with TRBJ2-1; D is possibly TRBD1 or TRBD2 (5 bases each). CDR3 size: 18 residues. Looked up from germline, CDR1 is LGHDT and CDR2 is YNNKEL (reference sequence). With 0 bases removed from V and 2 bases from J, the gap between germline ends came to 17 bases. This chain's CDR3 is CASSQEGEPSGPYNEQFF. CDR3 sequence (DNA): TGTGCCAGCAGCCAAGAGGGGGAACCATCAGGCCCCTACAATGAGCAGTTCTTC.

This clonotype was found many times. This sequence joins TRBV30 and TRBJ2-7; the D gene could be TRBD1 or TRBD2 (5 bases each). Trimming removed 3 bases at V and 0 bases at J, with 12 bases between. This CDR3 region has 14 residues. Germline V gene data show CDR1 as GTSNPN and CDR2 as SVGIG (reference sequence). In nucleotides, the CDR3 is TGTGCCTGGAGCCGAGAGGGGTTCTCCTACGAGCAGTACTTC. Translated, it gives CAWSREGFSYEQYF.

This clonotype occurred many times. Relative to the germline gene, one junction end is altered; a read error may explain this. This chain uses TRBV11-3 with TRBJ2-1, with no clear D. Per the germline V gene, CDR1 is SGHNT and CDR2 is YENEEA. The CDR3 extends over 15 amino acids. CDR3 nucleotide sequence: TGTGCCAGCAGTTTAGGGTTTAGCTCCTACAATGAGCAGTTCTTC. Translating it yields CASSLGFSSYNEQFF.

This chain joins TRBV30 and TRBJ2-7, with D possibly TRBD1 on 6 matching bases. The CDR3 loop spans 14 amino acids. With 6 bases removed from V and 3 bases from J, the gap between germline ends came to 18 bases. Germline assignment: CDR1 GTSNPN and CDR2 SVGIG (reference sequence). In DNA, the CDR3 is TGTGCCTGCCCTTCAGGGCAGGGGCTCTACGAGCAGTACTTC. This gives the protein CACPSGQGLYEQYF.

The chain recombines TRBV6-1 with TRBJ1-4, with D possibly matching TRBD1 (5 bases). The V gene's germline CDR1 is MNHNS and CDR2 SASEGT. With 5 bases removed from V and 2 bases from J, the gap between germline ends came to 12 bases. This CDR3 region has 15 residues. CDR3 nucleotide sequence: TGTGCCAGCAGTCCCGGGGGTTTGACTAATGAAAAACTGTTTTTT. Translating it yields CASSPGGLTNEKLFF.

There are many counts of this clonotype. This sequence joins TRBV20-1 and TRBJ2-7; 9 bases map to TRBD2. Germline lookup yields CDR1 DFQATT and CDR2 SNEGSKA (reference sequence). The CDR3 has 13 amino acids. V was pared by 6 bases and J by 2 bases, with 5 bases of the junction left unmatched. The CDR3, as DNA: TGCAGTGCAGGGGCTAGCGGGACCTACGAGCAGTACTTC. Amino acid sequence: CSAGASGTYEQYF.

This clonotype was counted ten times or more. The chain employs TRBV6-2 or TRBV6-3 and TRBJ2-1; D possibly uses TRBD1 or TRBD2 (6 bases each). CDR1 and CDR2 (germline): MNHEY, SVGEGT. This CDR3 region has 15 residues. V was pared by 8 bases and J by 6 bases, with 20 bases between. The CDR3 nucleotides are TGTGCCAGCGAGGGGGGATCCGACTTGTCCAATGAGCAGTTCTTC. This gives the protein CASEGGSDLSNEQFF.

This clonotype came up many times. This rearrangement joins TRBV7-2 to TRBJ1-4; D unclear. Trimming shortened V by 0 bases and J by 8 bases, and 13 bases separated the two germline ends. Germline loops: CDR1 SGHTA, CDR2 FQGNSA. The CDR3 length is 15 residues. The CDR3 coding sequence is TGTGCCAGCAGCTTAGCAGGTTACGCATCCGAAAAACTGTTTTTT. Amino acids: CASSLAGYASEKLFF.

This clonotype was counted at least ten times. The gene calls are TRBV27 and TRBJ2-3; no clear D. CDR1 and CDR2 (germline): MNHEY, SMNVEV (reference sequence). This CDR3 is built from 14 residues. The ends were cut back, 2 bases at V and 6 bases at J, with 12 bases in the middle. The DNA for the CDR3 is TGTGCCAGCAGTTTAGTTGGCTGGGGTGATACGCAGTATTTT. This encodes CASSLVGWGDTQYF.

This clonotype was observed many times. The chain carries TRBV12-5 and TRBJ2-7; 9 nucleotides agree with TRBD1. CDR1 and CDR2 (germline): LGHNT, FRNRAP. Trimming at V came to 2 bases and at J to 2 bases, leaving 7 bases not matched to a gene. The CDR3 is 16 amino acids. The CDR3 DNA sequence: TGTGCTAGTGGTTTGTACCGGGACAGGGTCCCCTACGAGCAGTACTTC. Amino acid sequence: CASGLYRDRVPYEQYF.

V and J are TRBV5-8 and TRBJ2-1; 12 bases line up with TRBD2. The length of the CDR3 is 15 residues. Unmatched junction bases numbered 4, after V lost 4 bases and J lost 5 bases. CDR1 and CDR2 from the germline V gene are SGHTS and YDEGEE. The CDR3 nucleotides are TGTGCCAGCAGCAAGACTAGCGGGAGACACAATGAGCAGTTCTTC. Its protein product is CASSKTSGRHNEQFF.

V is TRBV24-1 and J is TRBJ2-1; 11 nucleotides line up with TRBD1. J lost 3 bases, V lost 4 bases, and 7 bases had no gene match. Per the germline V gene, CDR1 is KGHDR and CDR2 is SFDVKD. This CDR3 is built from 17 residues. CDR3 sequence (DNA): TGTGCCACCAGTGACCCGAAAGGGACAGGGGGCTACAATGAGCAGTTCTTC. Encoded protein: CATSDPKGTGGYNEQFF.

In this sample, this clonotype turned up many times. The V gene is TRBV7-3, the J gene TRBJ2-6; D gene uncertain. The CDR3 runs 16 residues. The V end lost 5 bases, the J end lost 4 bases, and 15 bases lay between the germline ends. The germline V gene has CDR1 SGHTA and CDR2 FQGTGA. CDR3 DNA sequence: TGTGCCAGCAGCAGAGCTCCCGGCTCGGGGGCCAACGTCCTGACTTTC. Translation gives CASSRAPGSGANVLTF.

This clonotype was seen only a few times. The V gene is TRBV6-1, the J gene TRBJ2-3; TRBD1 aligns across 7 bases. The CDR3 spans 15 residues. The V gene's germline CDR1 is MNHNS and CDR2 SASEGT. Trimming cost V 6 bases and J 4 bases; bases outside gene matches: 10. The CDR3 coding sequence is TGTGCCAGCAGAAACAACGACAGGGTCGCAGATACGCAGTATTTT. This codes for CASRNNDRVADTQYF.